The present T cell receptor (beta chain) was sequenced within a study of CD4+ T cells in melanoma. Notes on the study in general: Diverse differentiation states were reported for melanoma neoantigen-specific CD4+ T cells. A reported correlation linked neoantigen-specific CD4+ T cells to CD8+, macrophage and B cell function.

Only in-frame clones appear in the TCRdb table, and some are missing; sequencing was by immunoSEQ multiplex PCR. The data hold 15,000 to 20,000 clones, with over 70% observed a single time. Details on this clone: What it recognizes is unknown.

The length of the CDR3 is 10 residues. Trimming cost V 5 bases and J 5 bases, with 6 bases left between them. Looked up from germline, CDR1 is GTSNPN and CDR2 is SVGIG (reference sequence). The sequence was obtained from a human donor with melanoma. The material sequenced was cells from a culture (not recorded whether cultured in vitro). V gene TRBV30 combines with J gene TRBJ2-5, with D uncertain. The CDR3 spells CAWGPETQYF. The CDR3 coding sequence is TGTGCCTGGGGGCCCGAGACCCAGTACTTC.